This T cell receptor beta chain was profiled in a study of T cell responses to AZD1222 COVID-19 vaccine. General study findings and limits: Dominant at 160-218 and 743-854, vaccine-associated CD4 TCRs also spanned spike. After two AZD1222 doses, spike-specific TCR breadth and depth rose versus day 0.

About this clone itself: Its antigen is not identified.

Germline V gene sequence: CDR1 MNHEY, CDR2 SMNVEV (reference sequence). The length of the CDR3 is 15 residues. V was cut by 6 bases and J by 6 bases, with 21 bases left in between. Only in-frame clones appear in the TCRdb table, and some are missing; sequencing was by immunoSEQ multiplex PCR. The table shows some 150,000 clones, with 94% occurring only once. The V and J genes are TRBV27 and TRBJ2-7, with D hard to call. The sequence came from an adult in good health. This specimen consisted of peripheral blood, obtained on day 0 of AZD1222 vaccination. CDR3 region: CASRAGGLRPSEQYV. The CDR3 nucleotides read TGTGCCAGCAGGGCAGGCGGTCTCAGACCTAGCGAGCAGTACGTC.